The TCR beta chain described here comes from a study of CD8+ T cells in alopecia areata. This clone was counted a few times. What it binds is unknown. Germline-derived CDR1 and CDR2 are LGHNT and FRNRAP. Trimming shortened V by 2 bases and J by 1 base, and 0 bases separated the two germline ends. The CDR3 contains 13 residues. General study results and limits: Clonality in lesional scalp, especially alopecia totalis/universalis, exceeded that of normal scalp. Compared with mice, patients displayed less clear TCR sharing, possibly for HLA-related reasons.

PBMCs provided sorted CD4+ and CD8+ T cells. Sequencing used cDNA as its template, made by extracting RNA and reverse transcribing it. TCRdb's table, derived via immunoSEQ multiplex PCR, lists solely in-frame clones and lacks some. The sample lists 180,000 or so clones; roughly 60% were seen once. The chain couples TRBV12-5 to TRBJ2-6; D call uncertain. The origin of this receptor is a human donor with alopecia areata. This specimen consisted of CD4+ T cells sorted from blood, obtained at week 0. The CDR3 sequence: CASGLSGANVLTF. In DNA form, the CDR3 reads TGTGCTAGTGGTTTGTCTGGGGCCAACGTCCTGACTTTC.